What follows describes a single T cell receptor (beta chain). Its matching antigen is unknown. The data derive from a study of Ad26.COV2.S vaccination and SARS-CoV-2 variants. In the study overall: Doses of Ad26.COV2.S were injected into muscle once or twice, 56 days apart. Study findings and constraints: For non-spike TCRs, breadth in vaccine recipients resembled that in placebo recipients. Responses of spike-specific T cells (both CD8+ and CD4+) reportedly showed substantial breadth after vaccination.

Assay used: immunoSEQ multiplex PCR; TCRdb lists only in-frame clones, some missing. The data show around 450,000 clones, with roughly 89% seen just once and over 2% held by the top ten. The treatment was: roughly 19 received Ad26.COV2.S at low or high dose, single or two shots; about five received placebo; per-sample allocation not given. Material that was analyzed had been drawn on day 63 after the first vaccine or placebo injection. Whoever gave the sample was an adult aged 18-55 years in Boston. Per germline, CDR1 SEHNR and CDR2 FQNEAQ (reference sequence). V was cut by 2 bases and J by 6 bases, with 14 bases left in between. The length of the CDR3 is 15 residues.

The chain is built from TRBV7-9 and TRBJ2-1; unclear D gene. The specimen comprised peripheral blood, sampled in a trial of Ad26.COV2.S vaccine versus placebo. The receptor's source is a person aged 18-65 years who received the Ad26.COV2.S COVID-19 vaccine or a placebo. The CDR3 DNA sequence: TGTGCCAGCAGCTTACCCCGTATCCAGCCCAATGAGCAGTTCTTC. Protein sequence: CASSLPRIQPNEQFF.